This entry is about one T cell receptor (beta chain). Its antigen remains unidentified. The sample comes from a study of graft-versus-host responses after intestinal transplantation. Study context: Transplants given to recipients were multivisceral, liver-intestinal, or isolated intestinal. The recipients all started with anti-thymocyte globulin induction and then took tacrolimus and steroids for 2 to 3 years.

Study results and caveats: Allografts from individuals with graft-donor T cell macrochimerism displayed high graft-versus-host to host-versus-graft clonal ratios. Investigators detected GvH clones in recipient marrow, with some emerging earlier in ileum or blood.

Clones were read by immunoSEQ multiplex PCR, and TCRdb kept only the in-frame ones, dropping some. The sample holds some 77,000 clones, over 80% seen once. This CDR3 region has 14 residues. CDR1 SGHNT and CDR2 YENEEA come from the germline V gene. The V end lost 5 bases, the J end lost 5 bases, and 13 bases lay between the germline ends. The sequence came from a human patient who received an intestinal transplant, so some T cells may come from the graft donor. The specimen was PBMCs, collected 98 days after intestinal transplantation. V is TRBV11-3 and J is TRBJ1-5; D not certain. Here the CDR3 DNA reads TGTGCCAGCAGCAATAGACCACCTGATCAGCCCCAGCATTTT. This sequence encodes CASSNRPPDQPQHF.